This T cell receptor (beta chain) is drawn from a study of a mutant IDH1 vaccine in newly diagnosed glioma. The wider study: Vaccine dosing followed radiotherapy by 4-6 weeks, or accompanied temozolomide cycles. Males made up approximately 62% and females about 38% of treated patients, whose mean age was roughly 40 years. Receipt of radiotherapy, temozolomide, or both preceded the study, and most received both. General study findings and limits: Shifts in the top peripheral T cell clonotypes seemed unrelated to pseudoprogression.

A few counts support this clone. Its antigen is as yet unknown. Only in-frame clones appear in the TCRdb table, and some are missing; sequencing was by immunoSEQ multiplex PCR. The sample has 20,000 to 25,000 clones; 55% to 75% are singletons. Time point: week 11, during vaccination. A 20-mer mutant IDH1 peptide at 300 ug was injected subcutaneously with topical imiquimod. The receptor was derived from a man aged 18 to 29 with glioma. Some clones in this sample may be carry-over from other donors' samples. The material sequenced was peripheral blood mononuclear cells (PBMCs), taken from a glioma patient whose treatment included an IDH1 peptide vaccine.

CDR3 DNA sequence: TGTGCCAGCAGTGACAGGGGAACTGAAGCTTTCTTT. Translation gives CASSDRGTEAFF. The chain employs TRBV25-1 and TRBJ1-1, with D maybe TRBD1 (6 bases). Germline V gives CDR1 MGHDK, CDR2 SYGVNS. This CDR3 is built from 12 residues. Trimming took 3 bases from V and 5 from J, leaving 7 bases between them. The full variable domain, completed using reference TRBV25-1 and TRBJ1-1, is EADIYQTPRYLVIGTGKKITLECSQTMGHDKMYWYQQDPGMELHLIHYSYGVNSTEKGDLSSESTVSRIRTEHFPLTLESARPSHTSQYLCASSDRGTEAFFGQGTRLTVV.